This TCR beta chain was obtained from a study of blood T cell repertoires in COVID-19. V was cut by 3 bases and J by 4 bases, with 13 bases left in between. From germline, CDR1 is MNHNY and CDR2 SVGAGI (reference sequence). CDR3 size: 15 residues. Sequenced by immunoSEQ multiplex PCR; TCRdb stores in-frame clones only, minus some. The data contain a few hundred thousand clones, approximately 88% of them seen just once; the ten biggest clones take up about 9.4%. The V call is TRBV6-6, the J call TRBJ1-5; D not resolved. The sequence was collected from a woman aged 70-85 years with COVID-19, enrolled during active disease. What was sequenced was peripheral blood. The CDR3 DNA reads TGTGCCAGCAGTTATACGAGGCTGTCTAATCAGCCCCAGCATTTT. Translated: CASSYTRLSNQPQHF.